These 28 T cell receptor beta chains originate from one sample sequenced in a study of OX40 agonist ivuxolimab in advanced cancers. The method was immunoSEQ multiplex PCR; TCRdb's version includes in-frame clones alone and lacks a portion of them. The top ten clones hold about 13% of a sample with about 64,000 clones, around 91% of them seen once. Sequencing was performed on CD4+ or CD8+ T cells sorted from blood, taken in a trial of the OX40 agonist ivuxolimab. Receptors originate from an adult with an advanced solid tumor such as melanoma, head and neck, liver or kidney cancer.

The CDR3 is CASSLGSGVVEAFF. The CDR3 DNA follows: TGTGCCAGCAGCTTAGGGAGCGGGGTCGTTGAAGCTTTCTTT. The genes are TRBV7-9 and TRBJ1-1, with D uncertain. Germline CDR1 is SEHNR and CDR2 is FQNEAQ (reference sequence). V was pared by 1 base and J by 7 bases, with 13 bases between. This CDR3 spans 14 amino acids.

This clone was recorded only once. The chain is built from TRBV9 and TRBJ2-5, with D maybe TRBD2 (7 bases). The CDR3 has 14 amino acids. The V end was cut by 3 bases, the J end by 4 bases, with 13 bases between. CDR1 is SGDLS and CDR2 is YYNGEE in the germline V gene. The CDR3 bases are TGTGCCAGCAGCGAAGGGGGGGACCCAGAGACCCAGTACTTC. Its protein product is CASSEGGDPETQYF.

This sequence joins TRBV5-7 and TRBJ2-5; D is uncertain. TRBV5-7 falls under the ORF class, with uncertain function. Between the trimmed V and J ends, which lost 0 bases and 5 bases, there was a span of 11 bases. CDR3 size: 14 residues. The CDR3 DNA follows: TGTGCCAGCAGCTTGGCAGTTGATTTTGAGACCCAGTACTTC. Residues: CASSLAVDFETQYF.

The chain carries TRBV9 and TRBJ1-1, with D perhaps TRBD1 (5 bases). Per the germline V gene, CDR1 is SGDLS and CDR2 is YYNGEE. This CDR3 is built from 14 residues. V was cut by 3 bases and J by 7 bases, with 16 bases left in between. For the CDR3, the DNA is TGTGCCAGCAGCGCCTTTGACAGCATGTATGAAGCTTTCTTT. This encodes CASSAFDSMYEAFF. Variable domain in full (rest from reference TRBV9 and TRBJ1-1): DSGVTQTPKHLITATGQRVTLRCSPRSGDLSVYWYQQSLDQGLQFLIQYYNGEERAKGNILERFSAQQFPDLHSELNLSSLELGDSALYFCASSAFDSMYEAFFGQGTRLTVV.

In this sample, this clone turned up once. The J gene is TRBJ2-3, the V gene TRBV5-1; TRBD2 matches at 8 bases. Germline trimming cut 1 base from V and 3 bases from J; bases unmatched to any gene: 7. This CDR3 has 16 amino acids. Germline CDR1 is SGHRS and CDR2 is YFSETQ. The CDR3 DNA sequence: TGCGCCAGCAGCTTGAAAGCGGGGGTTAGAACAGATACGCAGTATTTT. As protein: CASSLKAGVRTDTQYF.

The DNA of the CDR3 is TGCGCCAGCAGCCAAAGCGGGGGGCTAGAGACCCAGTACTTC. It codes for CASSQSGGLETQYF. This chain joins TRBV4-1 and TRBJ2-5; 9 bases match TRBD2. Germline CDR1 and CDR2: MGHRA and YSYEKL. There are 14 residues in the CDR3. The V gene end was trimmed by 2 bases and the J gene end by 4 bases; junction bases not matched to a gene: 2.

The chain uses TRBV9 and TRBJ2-7; no definite D call. The CDR3 sequence is 15 residues long. V was cut by 4 bases and J by 0 bases, with 14 bases left in between. Germline V gene sequence: CDR1 SGDLS, CDR2 YYNGEE. The CDR3 region is CASSRTAGSSYEQYF. CDR3 sequence (DNA): TGTGCCAGCAGCCGGACGGCTGGTAGCTCCTACGAGCAGTACTTC. The complete variable domain, with remaining parts taken from reference TRBV9 and TRBJ2-7, reads DSGVTQTPKHLITATGQRVTLRCSPRSGDLSVYWYQQSLDQGLQFLIQYYNGEERAKGNILERFSAQQFPDLHSELNLSSLELGDSALYFCASSRTAGSSYEQYFGPGTRLTVT.

The V and J genes are TRBV9 and TRBJ1-6, with D perhaps TRBD1 (6 bases). The CDR3 sequence is 16 residues long. V shed 4 bases and J shed 4 bases, with 15 bases lying between them. CDR1 and CDR2 from the germline V gene are SGDLS and YYNGEE. The CDR3 DNA follows: TGTGCCAGCAGCCAAACCGACAGGCCTTATAATTCACCCCTCCACTTT. It yields the protein CASSQTDRPYNSPLHF.

In DNA, the CDR3 is TGTGCCAGCAGCCCAGGAGGTCCAGGGTACGAGCAGTACTTC. It yields the protein CASSPGGPGYEQYF. The rearrangement uses TRBV11-2 and TRBJ2-7, with D possibly called TRBD1 or TRBD2 (5 bases each). V lost 5 bases to trimming and J lost 4 bases, with 15 bases between them. This CDR3 is 14 amino acids long. Per germline, CDR1 SGHAT and CDR2 FQNNGV.

The chain recombines TRBV4-1 with TRBJ1-1; a weak D match, TRBD1 (6 bases). V lost 0 bases and J lost 5, with 16 bases in between. Germline CDR1 is MGHRA and CDR2 is YSYEKL. The CDR3 is made up of 16 amino acids. DNA for the CDR3: TGCGCCAGCAGCCAAGAAGGTAGAGGGGGTGGGACTGAAGCTTTCTTT. This gives the protein CASSQEGRGGGTEAFF.

This chain joins TRBV5-8 and TRBJ1-1; D call uncertain. This CDR3 is 13 amino acids long. CDR1 is SGHTS and CDR2 is YDEGEE in the germline V gene. V was pared by 0 bases and J by 0 bases, with 3 bases between. The CDR3 DNA follows: TGTGCCAGCAGCTTGGGAATGAACACTGAAGCTTTCTTT. Translated, it gives CASSLGMNTEAFF.

This chain links TRBV19 with TRBJ1-2; TRBD1 matches at 7 bases. Trimming took 5 bases from V and 8 from J; bases not matched to a gene: 8. The CDR3 has 13 residues. Germline V gives CDR1 LNHDA, CDR2 SQIVND (reference sequence). The DNA for the CDR3 is TGTGCCAGTAGTCCCTACAGGGGAGAAGGCTACACCTTC. It translates to CASSPYRGEGYTF.

J is TRBJ1-2 and V is TRBV5-5, with a tentative D call TRBD1 (6 bases). Trimming took 4 bases from V and 6 from J, leaving 10 bases between them. The germline CDR1 and CDR2 sequences are SGHKS and YYEKEE (reference sequence). This CDR3 has 12 amino acids. The CDR3 DNA is TGTGCCAGCAGCCCAACAGGGAATGGCTACACCTTC. As protein: CASSPTGNGYTF.

The chain links TRBV6-1 to TRBJ2-6; no clear D gene. The germline V and J ends were trimmed by 3 bases and 2 bases, with 17 bases remaining between them. Germline loops: CDR1 MNHNS, CDR2 SASEGT. The CDR3 contains 18 residues. CDR3 sequence (DNA): TGTGCCAGCAGTGATGGTTCTACAACGGTAACTGGGGCCAACGTCCTGACTTTC. It yields the protein CASSDGSTTVTGANVLTF.

V is TRBV7-8 and J is TRBJ1-1; 12 bases align to TRBD1. This CDR3 contains 17 residues. The V and J ends lost 5 bases and 6 bases, in that order; junction bases with no gene match: 13. Germline CDR1 SGHVS, CDR2 FQNEAQ. The CDR3 protein is CASSQLGDRGPDSEAFF. In DNA form, the CDR3 reads TGTGCCAGCAGCCAATTAGGGGACAGGGGGCCGGATTCTGAAGCTTTCTTT.

This clone was seen a handful of times. A read error may explain this, as a much larger clone is one base away. Other DNA sequences of this sample code for an identical CDR3. J is TRBJ1-1 and V is TRBV5-1; D is ambiguous. The CDR3 has 13 residues. With 0 bases removed from V and 1 base from J, the gap between germline ends came to 4 bases. Germline CDR1 and CDR2: SGHRS and YFSETQ. Here the CDR3 DNA reads TGCGCCAGCAGCTTGGGTGGGAACACTGAAGCTTTCTTT. Its translation: CASSLGGNTEAFF.

The rearrangement joins TRBV9 to TRBJ1-5; D is unclear. CDR3 length: 14 residues. V gave up 1 base and J gave up 5 bases, with 10 bases separating them. Germline V gene lookup returns CDR1 SGDLS and CDR2 YYNGEE. The CDR3 region has the DNA TGTGCCAGCAGCGTATCCGGGGTCGATCAGCCCCAGCATTTT. Translating gives CASSVSGVDQPQHF.

V gene TRBV19 combines with J gene TRBJ2-1; TRBD2 agrees at 8 bases. V lost 7 bases to trimming and J lost 2 bases; unmatched junction nucleotides: 10. Germline values: CDR1 LNHDA, CDR2 SQIVND (reference sequence). CDR3 length equals 16 residues. CDR3 in amino acids: CASKNIAGGTYNEQFF. In DNA form, the CDR3 reads TGTGCCAGTAAAAATATTGCGGGGGGCACCTACAATGAGCAGTTCTTC.

This clone was seen only once. The CDR3 loop reads CASSPPEAVDYGYTF. CDR3 sequence (DNA): TGCGCCAGCAGCCCTCCAGAGGCAGTGGACTATGGCTACACCTTC. This sequence joins TRBV4-1 and TRBJ1-2; D call uncertain. V was clipped by 4 bases and J by 3 bases, with 15 bases between them. Per the germline V gene, CDR1 is MGHRA and CDR2 is YSYEKL. The CDR3 has 15 amino acids.

V and J are TRBV5-4 and TRBJ1-1; D is unresolved. The CDR3 has 12 amino acids. V gave up 1 base and J gave up 8 bases, with 9 bases separating them. CDR1 and CDR2 from the germline V gene are SGHNT and YYREEE (reference sequence). The DNA of the CDR3 is TGTGCCAGCAGCTTGAGCGTGACGGAAGCTTTCTTT. It yields the protein CASSLSVTEAFF.

This rearrangement joins TRBV10-3 to TRBJ2-1; 10 nucleotides line up with TRBD1. With V trimmed by 10 bases and J by 8 bases, 11 bases remained unmatched. The germline V gene encodes CDR1 ENHRY and CDR2 SYGVKD. This CDR3 region has 14 residues. In DNA, the CDR3 is TGTGCCACTGGGTTGGGACAGGGGAAGGATGAGCAGTTCTTC. This encodes CATGLGQGKDEQFF.

The chain joins TRBV11-1 to TRBJ2-3, with D possibly being TRBD2 (6 bases). The CDR3 spans 15 residues. CDR1 SGHAT and CDR2 FQDESV come from the germline V gene (reference sequence). V gave up 3 bases and J gave up 0 bases, with 10 bases separating them. The CDR3 sequence is CASSLGGTSTDTQYF. CDR3 nucleotide sequence: TGTGCCAGCAGCTTGGGCGGGACTAGCACAGATACGCAGTATTTT.

The chain employs TRBV19 and TRBJ1-5; D call uncertain. Germline CDR1 and CDR2: LNHDA and SQIVND (reference sequence). CDR3 length: 16 amino acids. The V end lost 5 bases, the J end lost 4 bases, and 18 bases lay between the germline ends. The CDR3 nucleotides read TGTGCCAGTAGTTCCCCATGGAGAGGGCTTAATCAGCCCCAGCATTTT. Protein sequence: CASSSPWRGLNQPQHF.

This chain connects TRBV30 to TRBJ2-7, with TRBD2 identical over 7 bases. Trimming took 5 bases from V and 2 from J; bases not matched to a gene: 9. The CDR3 length is 14 residues. Germline V gene sequence: CDR1 GTSNPN, CDR2 SVGIG (reference sequence). CDR3 DNA sequence: TGTGCCTGGGTTACGCGGGGGTTCCCCTACGAGCAGTACTTC. This encodes CAWVTRGFPYEQYF.

The V call is TRBV19, the J call TRBJ1-5; no definite D call. Germline loops: CDR1 LNHDA, CDR2 SQIVND (reference sequence). Trimming removed 9 bases at V and 7 bases at J, with 13 bases between. The CDR3 sequence is 12 residues long. As DNA, the CDR3 is TGTGCCAGCAGTCTCGGGTTGCAGCCCCAGCATTTT. It encodes CASSLGLQPQHF.

This clone was seen once. The chain recombines TRBV4-1 with TRBJ1-5; D is uncertain. This CDR3 region has 14 residues. Germline-derived CDR1 and CDR2 are MGHRA and YSYEKL. The ends were cut back, 1 base at V and 4 bases at J, with 8 bases in the middle. CDR3 protein: CASSQGSGNQPQHF. As DNA, the CDR3 is TGCGCCAGCAGCCAAGGGTCAGGAAATCAGCCCCAGCATTTT.

The chain carries TRBV5-6 and TRBJ2-2; D is unresolved. The length of the CDR3 is 11 residues. The germline gives CDR1 SGHDT, CDR2 YYEEEE. Deletions cut 3 bases from V and 7 bases from J, with 4 bases between. The CDR3 protein is CASSSHGELFF. CDR3 DNA: TGTGCCAGCAGCTCGCACGGGGAGCTGTTTTTT.

CDR3 sequence: CASSSTVGDWAQHF. Written as DNA, the CDR3 is TGCGCCAGCAGCTCAACAGTAGGCGACTGGGCCCAGCATTTT. This chain connects TRBV10-2 to TRBJ1-5; D gene unclear. V lost 6 bases to trimming and J lost 11 bases, with 20 bases between them. Germline loops: CDR1 WSHSY, CDR2 SAAADI. The CDR3 is made up of 14 amino acids.